This TCR beta chain emerged from a study of human T cells and chemical hapten exposure (dated by TCRdb to 2020 to 2022). In the study overall: For sensitization, 2% DPC in acetone was applied to a roughly 2 cm by roughly 2 cm area of upper inner arm skin. Patch testing was done on the upper back using Finn chambers containing 0.01% DPC, and results were scored after 6 days according to International Contact Dermatitis Research Group standards. Twenty-nine alopecia patients provided blood for TCR sequencing at one to four time points (pre-sensitization, 2, 6 and 24 weeks). Patients additionally received weekly therapeutic DPC doses to the scalp throughout the roughly 25-week study period. The study tracked peripheral blood TCR repertoire changes in vivo during primary and secondary sensitization to the hapten diphenylcyclopropenone (DPC) in alopecia patients. Blood samples were taken from patients before sensitization (week 0) and at 2, 6 and about 24 weeks after DPC sensitization. The libraries were sequenced as a pool, and the TCR yield per sample differed mostly because of small variations in library volumes within the pool. The mostly female patient cohort included alopecia areata with under or over 50% scalp involvement, alopecia totalis and alopecia universalis.

What the work shows at the level of the full study, not this receptor alone: Alopecia, a presumed autoimmune disease, was present in all patients, so the immune response of the patients might differ from that of healthy individuals. The number of PT1 expanded TCRs positively correlated with patch test score, significant at thresholds 8, 16 and 32 but not 4. After repeated subsampling, the strength of the expansion versus patch-test correlation and the threshold at which it became significant changed. DPC sensitization did not change how many TCRs were above 1 in 1000 frequency, and no evidence was found of alterations in global repertoire structure. Expanded TCRs formed significantly more large CDR3 similarity clusters than pre-sensitization or healthy control sets, consistent with antigen-driven responses.

In the paper's terms, the time point label means: patch test 3, about 24 weeks after DPC sensitization. The treatment or condition label, read with the paper, signifies: therapeutic diphenylcyclopropenone sensitization with weekly scalp DPC. At every patch-test visit, the blood draw took place before the patch test was put on. Patients were eligible if aged 18 to 70, diagnosed with alopecia and judged suitable for DPC therapy, and pregnant patients were excluded. Total RNA was extracted from unfractionated whole blood that had been collected in Tempus Blood RNA tubes. Receptor amplification or capture employed RACE. The sequencing machine was a NextSeq 500. During library preparation, unique molecular identifiers were attached to individual cDNA molecules so that TCRs could be counted quantitatively and reproducibly. Each blood RNA sample was used to sequence both TCR alpha and TCR beta chains. The original pipeline was this. Samples had a median of approximately 93,000 TCRs, with a range from about 20,000 to 690,600. The Decombinator software suite was used to annotate V, J and CDR3 in the TCR reads. For the PS versus PT1 abundance plots, all samples were subsampled to the same number of TCRs (28,000). TCRs were defined as expanded if absent before sensitization and observed at least eight times at the 2-week time point. Using fastp trimming at Q25 and MiXCR clonotype assembly, TCRdb reanalyzed the public sequencing data and kept in-frame beta chains. A single entry per CDR3 protein holds the most common genes and DNA from its merged rows. TCRdb, not the authors, supplied the V and J calls. For this sample the table gives more than 150,000 distinct CDR3 sequences, of which 24% were detected only once. The ten largest account for roughly 2.5% of the sample.

The germline V gene sets CDR1 to SNHLY and CDR2 to FYNNEI. Between the V and J ends, shortened by 3 bases and 3 bases respectively, the junction contains 8 bases. The CDR3 has 13 amino acids, counting the end cysteine and phenylalanine. Left in the record is the CDR3 DNA by itself, 39 bases read in frame from the first base. There are a few counts of this clonotype. The antigen this receptor binds is unknown. No base qualities exist here, and no much larger clone lies one base off it. The sequence is built from TRBV2 and TRBJ2-5; the best D guess is TRBD1, with 5 bases matching. This TCR came from a woman in her thirties or forties with alopecia areata. Some clones in this sample may be carry-over from other donors' samples. Sequences were derived from whole blood, sampled in connection with sensitization to the hapten diphenylcyclopropenone (DPC). The CDR3 in this case is CASSDRVEETQYF. At the DNA level, the sequence is TGTGCCAGCAGTGACAGGGTTGAAGAGACCCAGTACTTC.